A selection of T cell receptor beta chains follows, all from one sample in a study of chemoradiotherapy in HPV16-positive cancers. Profiled with immunoSEQ multiplex PCR; TCRdb holds only in-frame clones, not every one. The sample has approximately 810 clones; more than 65% are singletons. Here the sequenced sample was tumor tissue, taken from a patient who underwent chemoradiotherapy. The receptor source for this set is a human donor with HPV-associated anogenital cancer. The CDR3 runs from the conserved cysteine through the conserved F or W. Fields, in order: J gene, clone size, D gene, V gene, CDR3 protein, CDR3 DNA. A D gene is named only where the DNA matches it firmly. The listing skips clone size in some rows; elsewhere it reads once, few, many or a size class.

>TRBJ1-2|-|TRBD1|TRBV7-2
CASSPGTANYGYTF
TGTGCCAGCAGCCCGGGGACAGCCAACTATGGCTACACCTTC
>TRBJ2-4|-|-|TRBV30
CAWSPGDTNIQYF
TGTGCCTGGAGTCCGGGGGACACTAACATTCAGTACTTC
>TRBJ2-3|-|TRBD2|TRBV7-9
CASRPLAGWVDTQYF
TGTGCCAGCAGGCCTCTAGCGGGGTGGGTAGATACGCAGTATTTT
>TRBJ1-2|-|TRBD1|TRBV19
CASSIEETGAFGYTF
TGTGCCAGTAGTATAGAGGAGACAGGGGCGTTTGGCTACACCTTC
>TRBJ2-7|-|TRBD1|TRBV5-4
CASSRDRYEQYF
TGTGCCAGCAGCCGGGACAGGTACGAGCAGTACTTC
>TRBJ1-2|-|TRBD1|TRBV27
CASSFGDRRDYGYTF
TGTGCCAGCAGTTTCGGGGACAGGCGGGACTATGGCTACACCTTC
>TRBJ2-7|-|TRBD1|TRBV27
CASSPRGTGRYEQYF
TGTGCCAGCAGCCCTAGGGGGACAGGGCGCTACGAGCAGTACTTC
>TRBJ2-3|once|-|TRBV19
CASSVGDTQYF
TGTGCCAGTAGTGTGGGAGATACGCAGTATTTT
>TRBJ2-5|-|-|TRBV5-1
CASSVQETQYF
TGCGCCAGCAGCGTGCAAGAGACCCAGTACTTC
>TRBJ1-1|-|-|TRBV15
CATSRPEKGRTEAFF
TGTGCCACCAGCAGACCCGAAAAAGGACGGACTGAAGCTTTCTTT
>TRBJ2-7|-|TRBD1|TRBV29-1
CSVGGGHEQYF
TGCAGCGTTGGAGGGGGCCACGAGCAGTACTTC
>TRBJ1-2|once|-|TRBV7-5
CASGKYSSNNYGYTF
TGTGCCAGCGGCAAGTACAGCTCTAACAACTATGGCTACACCTTC
>TRBJ2-3|-|TRBD2|TRBV30
CAWSAAGGRDTQYF
TGTGCCTGGAGTGCTGCGGGGGGCCGAGATACGCAGTATTTT
>TRBJ2-5|-|-|TRBV21-1
CASSKAWGRETQYF
TGTGCCAGCAGCAAAGCGTGGGGAAGGGAGACCCAGTACTTC
>TRBJ2-6|-|-|TRBV11-3
CASSLGTSGSGANVLTF
TGTGCCAGCAGCTTGGGTACGTCGGGCTCTGGGGCCAACGTCCTGACTTTC